The T cell receptor beta chain described here comes from a study of OX40 agonist ivuxolimab in advanced cancers. The study's findings and limits: No antigen was identified for the clonally expanded peripheral T cells.

Exclusion of a patient followed from autoimmune disease history or systemic immunosuppression. In its sample, this clone was seen once. The antigen remains unidentified. Method: immunoSEQ multiplex PCR; TCRdb's copy keeps in-frame clones and lacks some. The table has some 150,000 clones, approximately 90% seen once; the top ten hold 0.95% to 1.4%. The CDR3 contains 15 residues. Trimming removed 5 bases from V and 5 bases from J, with 19 bases in between. Germline V gene sequence: CDR1 SGHAT, CDR2 FQNNGV. The chain combines TRBV11-2 with TRBJ2-7; D is possibly TRBD1 (5 bases). This clonotype was sampled from an adult with an advanced solid tumor such as melanoma, head and neck, liver or kidney cancer. Here the sequenced sample was CD4+ or CD8+ T cells sorted from blood, taken in a trial of the OX40 agonist ivuxolimab. CDR3 region: CASSPGWGAINEQYF. The CDR3 nucleotides read TGTGCCAGCAGCCCAGGATGGGGCGCGATAAACGAGCAGTACTTC.